The entry below describes one T cell receptor beta chain. Its antigen is currently unknown. This specimen belongs to a study of CD8+ T cells in alopecia areata. About the research overall: Treated patients were given oral tofacitinib, which was dosed at 5 to 10 mg twice daily. The duration of tofacitinib was 6 to 18 months, with 6 months off drug afterward.

cDNA prepared by RNA extraction and subsequent reverse transcription served as the template for sequencing. This table comes from immunoSEQ multiplex PCR, and its TCRdb copy is limited to in-frame clones, with some not included. This sample has hundreds of thousands of clones; approximately 52% occur once, and the top ten carry approximately 0.45%. Deletions cut 10 bases from V and 0 bases from J, with 18 bases between. This CDR3 has 15 amino acids. Germline V gene sequence: CDR1 MNHNY, CDR2 SVGAGI (reference sequence). Whole-study results and caveats: Whereas mice showed it more clearly, TCR sharing across patients was murkier, possibly because of HLA.

The V call is TRBV6-6, the J call TRBJ1-2; D is undetermined. The specimen was CD4+ T cells sorted from blood, collected at week 0. This receptor was taken from a human donor with alopecia areata. The CDR3 protein is CATTSPQLANYGYTF. DNA of the CDR3: TGTGCCACCACCTCTCCGCAGCTAGCTAACTATGGCTACACCTTC.